A single sample gave rise to the 31 T cell receptor beta chains below, sequenced in a study of radiotherapy plus CTLA-4 blockade in lung cancer. Assay: immunoSEQ multiplex PCR; the TCRdb copy retains only in-frame clones and omits some. In the table there are tens of thousands of clones, 70% to 90% of which are singletons. The sample was peripheral blood, taken from a patient treated with radiotherapy plus ipilimumab. These receptors originate from a human donor with non-small cell lung cancer who had a partial response to radiotherapy plus ipilimumab.

The rearrangement links TRBV30 to TRBJ1-5; D perhaps matches TRBD1 (5 bases). Germline V gene lookup returns CDR1 GTSNPN and CDR2 SVGIG (reference sequence). V lost 1 base and J 2 bases, leaving 12 bases between the germline ends. CDR3 size: 15 residues. CDR3 loop: CAWSGGLSGNQPQHF. The CDR3 DNA sequence: TGTGCCTGGAGTGGGGGCCTTTCCGGCAATCAGCCCCAGCATTTT. The full variable domain, its missing parts supplied by reference TRBV30 and TRBJ1-5, is SQTIHQWPATLVQPVGSPLSLECTVEGTSNPNLYWYRQAAGRGLQLLFYSVGIGQISSEVPQNLSASRPQDRQFILSSKKLLLSDSGFYLCAWSGGLSGNQPQHFGDGTRLSIL.

V and J are TRBV2 and TRBJ1-2, with TRBD1 matching 9 bases. CDR1 is SNHLY, CDR2 FYNNEI, per germline. The V gene end was trimmed by 5 bases and the J gene end by 6 bases; junction bases not matched to a gene: 4. The CDR3 has 13 residues. The CDR3, as DNA: TGTGCCAGCAGTATCAGGACAGGGGATGGCTACACCTTC. Its protein product is CASSIRTGDGYTF.

The rearrangement links TRBV5-4 to TRBJ1-2; 8 bases line up with TRBD1. Germline lookup yields CDR1 SGHNT and CDR2 YYREEE (reference sequence). CDR3 length: 16 amino acids. Germline trimming cut 0 bases from V and 0 bases from J; bases unmatched to any gene: 4. The CDR3 nucleotides read TGTGCCAGCAGCTTGGATCTCAGGGGGCCTAACTATGGCTACACCTTC. Amino acids: CASSLDLRGPNYGYTF.

V usage is TRBV4-2 and J usage is TRBJ2-2, with 10 bases identical to TRBD2. The CDR3 extends over 17 amino acids. Germline CDR1 reads LGHNA; CDR2 reads YNFKEQ. The junction had 8 bases not matched to a gene; V was cut back by 0 bases and J by 7 bases. CDR3 residues: CASSQDLTSGMNGELFF. In nucleotides, the CDR3 is TGTGCCAGCAGCCAAGATTTAACTAGCGGGATGAACGGGGAGCTGTTTTTT.

The V and J genes are TRBV28 and TRBJ1-5, with a possible D match to TRBD1 (6 bases). The CDR3 has 12 residues. Germline-derived CDR1 and CDR2 are MDHEN and SYDVKM. The V end was cut by 11 bases, the J end by 6 bases, with 14 bases between. The CDR3 loop reads CAANRDVQPQHF. For the CDR3, the DNA is TGTGCCGCCAACAGGGATGTTCAGCCCCAGCATTTT.

The genes are TRBV10-3 and TRBJ2-2; D is unclear. Deletions cut 6 bases from V and 2 bases from J, with 13 bases between. The CDR3 spans 15 residues. The germline gives CDR1 ENHRY, CDR2 SYGVKD. CDR3 in amino acids: CAIRGHGLNTGELFF. In DNA form, the CDR3 reads TGTGCCATCAGGGGCCACGGTCTCAACACCGGGGAGCTGTTTTTT.

The rearrangement uses TRBV29-1 and TRBJ2-2; 7 bases line up with TRBD2. This CDR3 contains 14 residues. The V gene end was trimmed by 3 bases and the J gene end by 3 bases; junction bases not matched to a gene: 4. Germline CDR1 reads SQVTM; CDR2 reads ANQGSEA. The CDR3: CSVDLAAHTGELFF. CDR3 nucleotide sequence: TGCAGCGTTGACCTAGCGGCACACACCGGGGAGCTGTTTTTT.

The chain links TRBV19 to TRBJ1-1; 7 positions agree with TRBD1. V lost 3 bases and J lost 4; bases outside the gene matches: 5. The CDR3 length is 14 residues. Germline V gives CDR1 LNHDA, CDR2 SQIVND (reference sequence). As DNA, the CDR3 is TGTGCCAGTAGTATCCGGGACAGTCTCACTGAAGCTTTCTTT. It specifies CASSIRDSLTEAFF.

The J gene is TRBJ1-1, the V gene TRBV18; no clear D. The CDR3 runs to 14 residues. Germline V CDR1 and CDR2: KGHSH, LQKENI. The V end was cut by 2 bases, the J end by 1 base, with 8 bases between. In DNA, the CDR3 is TGTGCCAGCTCACCAGAGAGGGCGAACACTGAAGCTTTCTTT. Its translation: CASSPERANTEAFF. Full variable domain (remainder filled in from reference TRBV18 and TRBJ1-1): NAGVMQNPRHLVRRRGQEARLRCSPMKGHSHVYWYRQLPEEGLKFMVYLQKENIIDESGMPKERFSAEFPKEGPSILRIQQVVRGDSAAYFCASSPERANTEAFFGQGTRLTVV.

The chain couples TRBV28 to TRBJ2-2, with D perhaps matching TRBD2 (5 bases). Per the germline V gene, CDR1 is MDHEN and CDR2 is SYDVKM. The length of the CDR3 is 11 residues. V lost 2 bases and J lost 13, with 8 bases in between. Here the CDR3 reads CASSLDGRLFF. As DNA, the CDR3 is TGTGCCAGCAGTTTAGATGGGAGGCTGTTTTTT.

The chain has TRBV18 and TRBJ2-3; TRBD2 matches at 9 bases. J was trimmed by 1 base and V by 0 bases; bases with no gene match: 2. CDR1 KGHSH and CDR2 LQKENI come from the germline V gene. The CDR3 has 16 amino acids. CDR3 loop: CASSPPLAGGTDTQYF. The CDR3 DNA follows: TGTGCCAGCTCACCACCATTAGCGGGAGGCACAGATACGCAGTATTTT.

This clone was picked up one time. The rearrangement joins TRBV19 to TRBJ2-7; D not certain. CDR1 is LNHDA and CDR2 is SQIVND in the germline V gene (reference sequence). Trimming took off 1 base at V and 0 bases at J, with 10 bases between the two ends. This CDR3 has 15 amino acids. In DNA, the CDR3 is TGTGCCAGTAGTATAGGCGGCAGCCCCTCCTACGAGCAGTACTTC. Amino acids: CASSIGGSPSYEQYF.

The genes are TRBV19 and TRBJ2-1; 12 nucleotides line up with TRBD2. V gave up 1 base and J gave up 2 bases; unmatched junction bases: 0. Germline V gene sequence: CDR1 LNHDA, CDR2 SQIVND (reference sequence). This CDR3 comprises 16 residues. The DNA of the CDR3 is TGTGCCAGTAGTATAGGACTAGCGGGAGCCTACAATGAGCAGTTCTTC. This codes for CASSIGLAGAYNEQFF.

The chain employs TRBV5-4 and TRBJ2-5; no clear D. Per the germline V gene, CDR1 is SGHNT and CDR2 is YYREEE (reference sequence). The CDR3 has 15 amino acids. V lost 4 bases and J lost 0, with 13 bases in between. CDR3 amino acids: CASSQDARHQETQYF. The DNA for the CDR3 is TGTGCCAGCAGCCAAGACGCCAGGCACCAAGAGACCCAGTACTTC.

The V gene is TRBV6-5, the J gene TRBJ1-2, with D tentatively TRBD1 (6 bases). This CDR3 spans 14 amino acids. Germline CDR1 is MNHEY and CDR2 is SVGAGI. V lost 7 bases to trimming and J lost 6 bases, with 18 bases between them. The CDR3 coding sequence is TGTGCCAGCACCGCAACAGGGAGGGATAATGGCTACACCTTC. It codes for CASTATGRDNGYTF.

This rearrangement joins TRBV11-3 to TRBJ2-1, with a possible D match to TRBD2 (7 bases). The CDR3 is 13 residues long. Trimming cost V 2 bases and J 8 bases, with 10 bases left between them. Germline values: CDR1 SGHNT, CDR2 YENEEA. The CDR3 bases are TGTGCCAGCAGCTTAACAGGGAGGGATGAGCAGTTCTTC. Residues: CASSLTGRDEQFF.

The V and J genes are TRBV5-1 and TRBJ2-1; 9 nucleotides align to TRBD1. This CDR3 is 14 amino acids long. In germline, CDR1 is SGHRS, CDR2 YFSETQ. V lost 4 bases and J lost 6; bases outside the gene matches: 5. This chain's CDR3 is CASSIRDRVNEQFF. The CDR3 DNA sequence: TGCGCCAGCAGCATCCGGGACAGGGTCAATGAGCAGTTCTTC.

The chain combines TRBV5-6 with TRBJ2-6, with D perhaps matching TRBD1 (6 bases). This CDR3 is 15 amino acids long. Germline values: CDR1 SGHDT, CDR2 YYEEEE. The V and J ends lost 6 bases and 2 bases respectively, with 12 bases between them. The CDR3 sequence is CASTTGYAGANVLTF. As DNA, the CDR3 is TGTGCCAGCACCACAGGGTACGCTGGGGCCAACGTCCTGACTTTC.

The chain employs TRBV4-1 and TRBJ2-7; the match to TRBD1 covers 8 bases. The CDR3 covers 16 residues. Trimming cost V 1 base and J 2 bases; bases outside gene matches: 7. Germline assignment: CDR1 MGHRA and CDR2 YSYEKL. This chain's CDR3 is CASSQGLAGQAYEQYF. For the CDR3, the DNA is TGCGCCAGCAGCCAAGGATTGGCGGGACAGGCCTACGAGCAGTACTTC.

The CDR3 nucleotides read TGTGCCAGCAGTTCTACAGGGAGTGAGACCCAGTACTTC. It yields the protein CASSSTGSETQYF. This chain connects TRBV27 to TRBJ2-5; D is perhaps TRBD1 (6 bases). The CDR3 covers 13 residues. Trimming shortened V by 4 bases and J by 5 bases, and 11 bases separated the two germline ends. Germline V gene sequence: CDR1 MNHEY, CDR2 SMNVEV (reference sequence).

This clone was seen a single time. The gene calls are TRBV28 and TRBJ1-2, with D perhaps TRBD1 (6 bases). The CDR3 covers 14 residues. The germline V gene encodes CDR1 MDHEN and CDR2 SYDVKM. V lost 5 bases, J lost 1 base, and 11 bases lay in between. The CDR3 loop is CASSPTGINYGYTF. The CDR3 DNA reads as TGTGCCAGCAGTCCCACAGGGATTAACTATGGCTACACCTTC.

The J gene is TRBJ2-3, the V gene TRBV9, with D possibly TRBD1 on 5 matching bases. Trimming pared 3 bases from V and 6 bases from J, leaving 11 bases between. Germline CDR1 reads SGDLS; CDR2 reads YYNGEE. The CDR3 is 13 residues long. As DNA, the CDR3 is TGTGCCAGCAGCGCCCAGGGTGGGGATACGCAGTATTTT. Translated: CASSAQGGDTQYF.

The chain combines TRBV7-8 with TRBJ2-5, with D uncertain. The V and J ends lost 1 base and 2 bases respectively, with 8 bases between them. The germline gives CDR1 SGHVS, CDR2 FQNEAQ. This CDR3 is 14 amino acids long. In DNA, the CDR3 is TGTGCCAGCAGCTTAGGGCAAGTACAAGAGACCCAGTACTTC. As protein: CASSLGQVQETQYF.

This clone was seen a single time. This rearrangement joins TRBV27 to TRBJ2-1; 14 bases fit TRBD2. Germline V lookup: CDR1 MNHEY, CDR2 SMNVEV (reference sequence). The length of the CDR3 is 16 residues. The junction had 3 bases not matched to a gene; V was cut back by 8 bases and J by 0 bases. CDR3 region: CASGTSGSVSYNEQFF. The CDR3 region has the DNA TGTGCCAGCGGGACTAGCGGGAGTGTCTCCTACAATGAGCAGTTCTTC.

The gene calls are TRBV10-1 and TRBJ2-2, with unresolved D. This CDR3 spans 17 amino acids. Trimming cost V 8 bases and J 2 bases, with 21 bases left between them. CDR1 and CDR2 (germline): WNHNN, SYGVQD (reference sequence). CDR3 DNA: TGCGCCAGCTCCCTGTCTGCCCAACGCAGTAACACCGGGGAGCTGTTTTTT. Translated: CASSLSAQRSNTGELFF.

This clone has only one observation. The rearrangement joins TRBV28 to TRBJ2-2; the D is unclear. The CDR3 is 13 residues long. The V gene's germline CDR1 is MDHEN and CDR2 SYDVKM. V was cut by 2 bases and J by 5 bases, with 6 bases left in between. CDR3 coding DNA: TGTGCCAGCAGTTTACCCGGGACCGGGGAGCTGTTTTTT. Translation gives CASSLPGTGELFF.

The chain employs TRBV5-1 and TRBJ2-3; 11 bases are a match to TRBD2. Germline V gene data show CDR1 as SGHRS and CDR2 as YFSETQ. This CDR3 region has 17 residues. V was pared by 4 bases and J by 0 bases, with 7 bases of the junction left unmatched. The CDR3 coding sequence is TGCGCCAGCAGCGTCCCCGGGACTAGCGGTAGCACAGATACGCAGTATTTT. As protein: CASSVPGTSGSTDTQYF.

The chain uses TRBV28 and TRBJ1-5; 9 positions match TRBD1. CDR3 length equals 13 residues. Germline CDR1 and CDR2: MDHEN and SYDVKM. The V segment lost 6 bases and the J segment 6 bases; nucleotides outside the gene matches: 3. CDR3 loop: CASSPDRGQPQHF. In nucleotides, the CDR3 is TGTGCCAGCAGCCCGGACAGGGGTCAGCCCCAGCATTTT.

This clone was recorded a few times. This sequence joins TRBV7-9 and TRBJ1-2; no firm D call. CDR3 length: 14 residues. Looked up from germline, CDR1 is SEHNR and CDR2 is FQNEAQ (reference sequence). Trimming cost V 5 bases and J 0 bases, with 10 bases left between them. The CDR3 sequence: CASSPSNANYGYTF. DNA of the CDR3: TGTGCCAGCAGCCCATCTAACGCTAACTATGGCTACACCTTC.

A word on this clone: This same CDR3 is encoded by further DNA sequences in the sample. The gene calls are TRBV6-5 and TRBJ2-1; 11 bases match TRBD2. Germline V gene data show CDR1 as MNHEY and CDR2 as SVGAGI. The CDR3 totals 16 residues. The junction had 1 base not matched to a gene; V was cut back by 0 bases and J by 3 bases. CDR3 nucleotides: TGTGCCAGCAGTTACTCGCTAGCGGGAGGCTACAATGAGCAGTTCTTC. It specifies CASSYSLAGGYNEQFF.

This sequence joins TRBV7-2 and TRBJ2-3; weak D call: TRBD1 (8 bases). V lost 2 bases to trimming and J lost 2 bases, with 14 bases between them. The CDR3 loop spans 16 amino acids. Germline CDR1 reads SGHTA; CDR2 reads FQGNSA. The CDR3, as DNA: TGTGCCAGCAGCTTAAGGACAGGGAGGGTCACAGATACGCAGTATTTT. Its protein is CASSLRTGRVTDTQYF. Full variable domain (rest looked up from reference TRBV7-2 and TRBJ2-3): GAGVSQSPSNKVTEKGKDVELRCDPISGHTALYWYRQSLGQGLEFLIYFQGNSAPDKSGLPSDRFSAERTGGSVSTLTIQRTQQEDSAVYLCASSLRTGRVTDTQYFGPGTRLTVL.